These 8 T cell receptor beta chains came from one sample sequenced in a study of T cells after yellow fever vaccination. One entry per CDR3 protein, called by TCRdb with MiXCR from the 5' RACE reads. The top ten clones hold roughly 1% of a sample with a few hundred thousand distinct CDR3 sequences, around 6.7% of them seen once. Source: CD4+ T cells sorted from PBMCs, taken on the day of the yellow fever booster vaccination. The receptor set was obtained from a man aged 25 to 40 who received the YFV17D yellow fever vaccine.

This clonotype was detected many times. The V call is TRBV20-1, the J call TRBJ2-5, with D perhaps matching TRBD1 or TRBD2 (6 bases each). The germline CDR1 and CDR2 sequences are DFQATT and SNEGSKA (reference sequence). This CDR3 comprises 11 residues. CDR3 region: CSARGGETQYF. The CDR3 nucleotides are TGCAGCGCCCGAGGGGGGGAGACCCAGTACTTC.

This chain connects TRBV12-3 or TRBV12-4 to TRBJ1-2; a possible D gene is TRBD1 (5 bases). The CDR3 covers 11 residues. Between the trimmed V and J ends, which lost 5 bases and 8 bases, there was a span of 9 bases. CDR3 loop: CASSTREGYTF. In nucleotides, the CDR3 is TGTGCCAGCAGTACCAGGGAAGGCTACACCTTC.

CDR3 coding DNA: TGTGCCAGCAGTTTACTAGCGGGAGGGGGCGGGGAGCTGTTTTTT. Amino acid sequence: CASSLLAGGGGELFF. The chain joins TRBV12-3 or TRBV12-4 to TRBJ2-2; 12 nucleotides align to TRBD2. The ends lost 2 bases at V and 7 bases at J; junction bases unmatched: 2. The CDR3 has 15 amino acids.

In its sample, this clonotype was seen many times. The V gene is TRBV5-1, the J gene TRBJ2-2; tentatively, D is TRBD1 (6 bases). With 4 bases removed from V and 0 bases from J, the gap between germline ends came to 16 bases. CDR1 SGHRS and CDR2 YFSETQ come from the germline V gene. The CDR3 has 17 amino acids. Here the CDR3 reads CASSLTGSMSNTGELFF. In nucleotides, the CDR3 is TGCGCCAGCAGCCTTACAGGGTCGATGTCGAACACCGGGGAGCTGTTTTTT. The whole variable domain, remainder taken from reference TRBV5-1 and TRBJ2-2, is KAGVTQTPRYLIKTRGQQVTLSCSPISGHRSVSWYQQTPGQGLQFLFEYFSETQRNKGNFPGRFSGRQFSNSRSEMNVSTLELGDSALYLCASSLTGSMSNTGELFFGEGSRLTVL.

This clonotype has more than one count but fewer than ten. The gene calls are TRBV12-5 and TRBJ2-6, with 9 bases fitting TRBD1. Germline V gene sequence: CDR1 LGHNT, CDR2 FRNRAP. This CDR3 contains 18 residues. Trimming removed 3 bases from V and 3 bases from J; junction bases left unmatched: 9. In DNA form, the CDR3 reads TGTGCTAGTGGTTTAGGCACAGGGGGCTTTTATGGGGCCAACGTCCTGACTTTC. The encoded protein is CASGLGTGGFYGANVLTF. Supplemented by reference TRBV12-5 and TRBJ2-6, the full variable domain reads DARVTQTPRHKVTEMGQEVTMRCQPILGHNTVFWYRQTMMQGLELLAYFRNRAPLDDSGMPKDRFSAEMPDATLATLKIQPSEPRDSAVYFCASGLGTGGFYGANVLTFGAGSRLTVL.

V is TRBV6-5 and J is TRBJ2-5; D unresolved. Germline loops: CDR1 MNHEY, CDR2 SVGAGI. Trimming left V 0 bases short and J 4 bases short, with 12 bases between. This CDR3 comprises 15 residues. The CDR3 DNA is TGTGCCAGCAGTTACTCGTACATAGGGCGAGAGACCCAGTACTTC. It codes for CASSYSYIGRETQYF.

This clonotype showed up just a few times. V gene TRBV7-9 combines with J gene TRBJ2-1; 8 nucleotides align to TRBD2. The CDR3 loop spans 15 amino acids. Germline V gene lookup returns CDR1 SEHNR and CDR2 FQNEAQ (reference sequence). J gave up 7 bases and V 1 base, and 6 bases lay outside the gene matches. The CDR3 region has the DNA TGTGCCAGCAGCTTAGGAGCGGGAGAATTTAATGAGCAGTTCTTC. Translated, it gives CASSLGAGEFNEQFF.

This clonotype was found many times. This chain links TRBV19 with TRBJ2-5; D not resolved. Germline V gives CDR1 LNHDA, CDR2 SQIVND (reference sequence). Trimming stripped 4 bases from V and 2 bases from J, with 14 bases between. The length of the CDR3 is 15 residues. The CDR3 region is CASSSRVFLQETQYF. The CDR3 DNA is TGTGCCAGTAGTAGTCGGGTCTTCCTACAAGAGACCCAGTACTTC. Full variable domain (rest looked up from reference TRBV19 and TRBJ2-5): DGGITQSPKYLFRKEGQNVTLSCEQNLNHDAMYWYRQDPGQGLRLIYYSQIVNDFQKGDIAEGYSVSREKKESFPLTVTSAQKNPTAFYLCASSSRVFLQETQYFGPGTRLLVL.